This T cell receptor (beta chain) appears in the sequencing data of a study of ipilimumab plus nivolumab after autologous stem cell transplantation. Study results and caveats: Per the authors, repertoire, Treg and microbiota data justify further study.

Comment on this clone: The antigen is not known.

The CDR3 extends over 16 amino acids. The V end was cut by 0 bases, the J end by 3 bases, with 15 bases between. Germline V CDR1 and CDR2: SGHDT, YYEEEE. Patients got ipilimumab 1 mg/kg beginning 14 to 28 days post-transplant. Patients received nivolumab 3 mg/kg at weeks 1, 4, 7, 10, then fortnightly to week 26. The table came from immunoSEQ multiplex PCR; TCRdb's copy has only in-frame clones and leaves some out. Seen here are some 16,000 clones, approximately 78% observed once, and the top ten hold around a fifth. This material consisted of PBMCs, taken in a trial of ipilimumab plus nivolumab as post-transplant consolidation. V is TRBV5-6 and J is TRBJ1-2; D uncertain. The receptor was isolated from a male donor with diffuse large B-cell lymphoma. DNA of the CDR3: TGTGCCAGCAGCTTGGGGGTCCGCAAGACCGACTATGGCTACACCTTC. Translation gives CASSLGVRKTDYGYTF.